A selection of T cell receptor beta chains follows, all from one sample in a study of technical replicates of blood from a few donors. Using immunoSEQ multiplex PCR, the repertoire was profiled, and TCRdb retains in-frame clones only, with some absent. Counted here are more than 60,000 clones, 90% to 95% occurring once; the ten biggest clones make up 0.35% to 0.45%. The sequenced sample was T cells isolated from PBMCs. These receptors originate from a human donor in good health. The CDR3 runs from the conserved cysteine through the conserved F or W. The D gene is left open where the match is weak. Clone size is not always given. Where it is, it says once, few, many or a class for expanded clones.

clone size | J gene | D gene | V gene | CDR3 protein | CDR3 DNA
NA | TRBJ1-2 | NA | TRBV9 | CASSSDSFGYTF | TGTGCCAGCTCCTCGGACAGTTTTGGCTACACCTTC
once | TRBJ2-1 | NA | TRBV7-9 | CASSFQRVRGEQFF | TGTGCCAGCAGCTTTCAGCGGGTACGCGGTGAGCAGTTCTTC
NA | TRBJ2-7 | TRBD2 | TRBV27 | CASSLGLAGSYEQYF | TGTGCCAGCAGTTTAGGACTAGCGGGGAGCTACGAGCAGTACTTC
NA | TRBJ2-7 | NA | TRBV15 | CATSREPPGEQYF | TGTGCCACCAGCAGAGAGCCACCGGGGGAGCAGTACTTC
NA | TRBJ2-2 | TRBD1 | TRBV19 | CASTPAWAGGYTGELFF | TGTGCCAGTACCCCGGCGTGGGCAGGGGGTTACACCGGGGAGCTGTTTTTT
NA | TRBJ2-1 | NA | TRBV28 | CASSKRREVHEQFF | TGTGCCAGCAGTAAACGGCGGGAAGTCCATGAGCAGTTCTTC
once | TRBJ1-1 | NA | TRBV9 | CASSVTDTEAFF | TGTGCCAGCAGCGTAACGGACACTGAAGCTTTCTTT
NA | TRBJ2-7 | NA | TRBV5-6 | CASSLDRAYEQYF | TGTGCCAGCAGCTTGGACAGAGCCTACGAGCAGTACTTC
NA | TRBJ2-7 | TRBD2 | TRBV30 | CAWSLAGVYEQYF | TGTGCCTGGAGTCTAGCGGGAGTCTACGAGCAGTACTTC
NA | TRBJ2-7 | NA | TRBV6-6 | CASSYLYEQYF | TGTGCCAGCAGTTACCTCTACGAGCAGTACTTC